Each of the 6 T cell receptor beta chains below was sequenced from the same sample in a study of cytomegalovirus exposure and HLA in healthy donors. Primers included in the PCR were 60 Vbeta and 13 Jbeta primers. The method was immunoSEQ multiplex PCR; TCRdb's version includes in-frame clones alone and lacks a portion of them. The sample includes over 200,000 clones, approximately 80% of them seen just once. What was sequenced was PBMCs. These receptors were collected from a woman in her thirties or forties in good health and CMV-seronegative.

In DNA, the CDR3 is TGTGCCTGGAGTCTACCCAATCAGCCCCAGCATTTT. This encodes CAWSLPNQPQHF. The chain is built from TRBV30 and TRBJ1-5, with no clear D. The CDR3 consists of 12 residues. V was pared by 2 bases and J by 3 bases, with 5 bases between. CDR1 is GTSNPN and CDR2 is SVGIG in the germline V gene (reference sequence).

The rearrangement joins TRBV28 to TRBJ1-2; 7 bases match TRBD1. Germline V CDR1 and CDR2: MDHEN, SYDVKM. Trimming cost V 5 bases and J 8 bases; bases outside gene matches: 11. The CDR3 length is 14 residues. This CDR3 is CASSTRTGGAGYTF. In DNA, the CDR3 is TGTGCCAGCAGTACCCGGACAGGCGGGGCGGGCTACACCTTC.

The rearrangement joins TRBV10-2 to TRBJ2-7; 9 bases are a match to TRBD2. Losses at the gene ends were 3 bases for V and 3 bases for J; bases not matched to a gene: 6. This CDR3 comprises 15 residues. CDR1 and CDR2 (germline): WSHSY, SAAADI. The CDR3 DNA reads TGCGCCAGCAGTGATTCCCTAGCGGGGAACTACGAGCAGTACTTC. Residues: CASSDSLAGNYEQYF.

This clone has more than one count but fewer than ten. This sequence joins TRBV5-1 and TRBJ1-4; 10 positions agree with TRBD1. In germline, CDR1 is SGHRS, CDR2 YFSETQ. J gave up 5 bases and V 5 bases, and 6 bases lay outside the gene matches. This CDR3 region has 15 residues. The CDR3 DNA sequence: TGCGCCAGCAGACCACCGGGACAGGGGAATGAAAAACTGTTTTTT. Amino acid sequence: CASRPPGQGNEKLFF.

This clone was found a few times. CDR3 sequence (DNA): TGTGCCAGCAGCTCCCTTGCGCGGCTGAATTCACCCCTCCACTTT. Protein sequence: CASSSLARLNSPLHF. The V and J genes are TRBV7-6 and TRBJ1-6; D not certain. The CDR3 loop spans 15 amino acids. V was clipped by 4 bases and J by 7 bases, with 14 bases between them. Germline V gene data show CDR1 as SGHVS and CDR2 as FNYEAQ.

As DNA, the CDR3 is TGTGCCAGCAGTGACTACAGGGAGGGGGAGCAGTTCTTC. Its protein is CASSDYREGEQFF. The chain couples TRBV6-4 to TRBJ2-1; D perhaps matches TRBD2 (7 bases). CDR1 and CDR2 from the germline V gene are MRHNA and SNTAGT. This CDR3 is built from 13 residues. The V and J ends lost 1 base and 10 bases respectively, with 11 bases between them.